This T cell receptor (beta chain) was recovered during a study of blood T cell repertoires in COVID-19. The overall study: Collection of acute and convalescent COVID-19 samples took place in the United States, Italy and Spain. Sources were T cells, B-cell-depleted T cells, or PBMCs; the material itself was cDNA or gDNA.

Germline-derived CDR1 and CDR2 are SGHTA and FQGNSA. V shed 3 bases, J shed 8 bases, and the junction held 3 bases outside the gene matches. The CDR3 extends over 13 amino acids. In the case of this clone: Other DNA sequences in this specimen translate into the identical CDR3.

Original methodology: The assay estimated nucleated cells by amplifying reference gene primers. The table came from immunoSEQ multiplex PCR; TCRdb's copy has only in-frame clones and leaves some out. That table gives V, J and clone size, and the DNA gave D and trimming. The data contain fewer than 350,000 clones, roughly 87% of them singletons. This sequence originates from a man under 40 with COVID-19, enrolled during active disease. The V gene is TRBV7-2, the J gene TRBJ1-2; 10 positions agree with TRBD1. The sequenced sample consisted of peripheral blood. CDR3 bases: TGTGCCAGCAGCTTGGGACAGGGGCGAGGCTACACCTTC. Its translation: CASSLGQGRGYTF.